A single sample gave rise to the 18 T cell receptor beta chains below, sequenced in a study of T cell responses to AZD1222 COVID-19 vaccine (dated by TCRdb to 2020 to 2023). Library preparation employed the immunoSEQ multiplex PCR assay. The table was pulled from immuneACCESS by TCRdb, which kept in-frame rearrangements only. Such tables lose some clones; where checked, under half of the loss comes from unresolved V genes, and the rest has no known cause. Present in this sample are around 100,000 clones, approximately 87% of which were seen just once. The ten largest account for 15% to 20% of the sample. The sample's time point, from its label and the paper: baseline before first vaccination. The source was peripheral blood, collected on day 0 of AZD1222 vaccination. Receptors originate from an adult in good health.

The CDR3 reads CASSDHGGVFNTEAFF. The CDR3 DNA sequence: TGTGCCAGCAGTGACCATGGGGGGGTGTTCAACACTGAAGCTTTCTTT. The chain links TRBV6-4 to TRBJ1-1; weak D call: TRBD1 (5 bases). Germline values: CDR1 MRHNA, CDR2 SNTAGT. The CDR3 consists of 16 residues. Trimming removed 2 bases from V and 2 bases from J, with 15 bases in between.

The rearrangement joins TRBV7-2 to TRBJ1-2; possibly TRBD1 for D (5 bases). Trimming cost V 2 bases and J 2 bases, with 15 bases left between them. The CDR3 totals 16 residues. Per germline, CDR1 SGHTA and CDR2 FQGNSA. CDR3 bases: TGTGCCAGCAGCTTACAATCCGGGGACTCCAACTATGGCTACACCTTC. Its translation: CASSLQSGDSNYGYTF.

This clone has only one observation. The chain employs TRBV11-2 and TRBJ2-7; a possible D gene is TRBD2 (5 bases). The CDR3 contains 14 residues. V shed 5 bases and J shed 0 bases, with 11 bases lying between them. Germline V CDR1 and CDR2: SGHAT, FQNNGV. CDR3 bases: TGTGCCAGCAGCCCCCTACGGGGCTCCTACGAGCAGTACTTC. Protein: CASSPLRGSYEQYF.

In DNA form, the CDR3 reads TGTGCCAGCGTGATGACGATGGGTGAAAAACTGTTTTTT. It specifies CASVMTMGEKLFF. The rearrangement uses TRBV2 and TRBJ1-4; D gene ambiguous. The CDR3 contains 13 residues. Trimming stripped 8 bases from V and 7 bases from J, with 14 bases between. Germline V lookup: CDR1 SNHLY, CDR2 FYNNEI.

The chain combines TRBV11-2 with TRBJ1-1; 7 bases map to TRBD1. Germline-derived CDR1 and CDR2 are SGHAT and FQNNGV. CDR3 size: 14 residues. Unmatched junction bases numbered 3, after V lost 1 base and J lost 4 bases. CDR3 in DNA: TGTGCCAGCAGCTTAGCGGCAGGGGGCACTGAAGCTTTCTTT. Amino acids: CASSLAAGGTEAFF.

The chain is built from TRBV7-6 and TRBJ2-7, with 11 bases fitting TRBD1. CDR3 size: 16 residues. V lost 5 bases to trimming and J lost 6 bases; unmatched junction nucleotides: 12. Germline V gives CDR1 SGHVS, CDR2 FNYEAQ. CDR3 sequence: CASSLYLQGTGGEQYF. CDR3 in DNA: TGTGCCAGCAGCCTATATCTACAGGGGACAGGGGGCGAGCAGTACTTC.

The chain employs TRBV18 and TRBJ1-1; unclear D gene. The CDR3 has 14 amino acids. V lost 4 bases to trimming and J lost 1 base, with 10 bases between them. Germline V gene lookup returns CDR1 KGHSH and CDR2 LQKENI. CDR3 bases: TGTGCCAGCTCACTCGATGCGGGGAACACTGAAGCTTTCTTT. Encoded protein: CASSLDAGNTEAFF. The full variable domain, its missing parts supplied by reference TRBV18 and TRBJ1-1, is NAGVMQNPRHLVRRRGQEARLRCSPMKGHSHVYWYRQLPEEGLKFMVYLQKENIIDESGMPKERFSAEFPKEGPSILRIQQVVRGDSAAYFCASSLDAGNTEAFFGQGTRLTVV.

In its sample, this clone was seen once. The rearrangement links TRBV3-1 (or the pseudogene TRBV3-2) to TRBJ2-3, with 10 positions matching TRBD1. The germline gives CDR1 LGHDT, CDR2 YNNKEL (reference sequence). The CDR3 sequence is 14 residues long. The V gene end was trimmed by 6 bases and the J gene end by 7 bases; junction bases not matched to a gene: 7. The CDR3 sequence: CASSGTGARNTQYF. The CDR3 nucleotides read TGTGCCAGCAGTGGGACAGGGGCACGAAATACGCAGTATTTT.

In this sample, this clone turned up a few times. The rearrangement joins TRBV28 to TRBJ1-1; tentative D call: TRBD1 (5 bases). The CDR3 runs to 14 residues. The V gene's germline CDR1 is MDHEN and CDR2 SYDVKM. Trimming stripped 2 bases from V and 2 bases from J, with 9 bases between. This chain's CDR3 is CASSLRGLNTEAFF. The CDR3 coding sequence is TGTGCCAGCAGTTTACGGGGACTCAACACTGAAGCTTTCTTT.

J is TRBJ2-7 and V is TRBV4-3; no clear D gene. This CDR3 is 15 amino acids long. Germline CDR1 and CDR2: LGHNA and YSLEER. V was trimmed by 0 bases and J by 2 bases, leaving 11 bases between them. The CDR3 bases are TGCGCCAGCAGCCAAGATCGTGGAATACCCTACGAGCAGTACTTC. Amino acids: CASSQDRGIPYEQYF.

In nucleotides, the CDR3 is TGTGCCAGCTCACGGTCCGGGACAGGGCAACGCGAGCAGTACTTC. Its translation: CASSRSGTGQREQYF. The chain links TRBV18 to TRBJ2-7; 9 positions match TRBD1. This CDR3 has 15 amino acids. Germline assignment: CDR1 KGHSH and CDR2 LQKENI. V trimming: 4 bases; J trimming: 6 bases; junction bases outside the gene matches: 10.

The gene calls are TRBV5-1 and TRBJ1-5, with D perhaps TRBD1 (6 bases). Germline CDR1 reads SGHRS; CDR2 reads YFSETQ. Trimming shortened V by 3 bases and J by 6 bases, and 10 bases separated the two germline ends. The CDR3 consists of 13 residues. CDR3 DNA sequence: TGCGCCAGCAGCTGGGAAGGGGGTCAGCCCCAGCATTTT. Protein sequence: CASSWEGGQPQHF.

The chain employs TRBV28 and TRBJ1-1; D remains unclear. The CDR3 sequence is 10 residues long. Trimming pared 4 bases from V and 7 bases from J, leaving 4 bases between. The germline CDR1 and CDR2 sequences are MDHEN and SYDVKM. CDR3 residues: CASSSSEAFF. CDR3 DNA: TGTGCCAGCAGTTCAAGTGAAGCTTTCTTT.

This clone was counted once. The chain recombines TRBV27 with TRBJ2-1, with D possibly TRBD2 on 7 matching bases. The germline V gene has CDR1 MNHEY and CDR2 SMNVEV (reference sequence). Trimming removed 5 bases from V and 9 bases from J, with 17 bases in between. The CDR3 covers 14 residues. In nucleotides, the CDR3 is TGTGCCAGCAGTACGATCTGGGGGGGCGGTGAGCAGTTCTTC. It specifies CASSTIWGGGEQFF.

J is TRBJ2-3 and V is TRBV5-1; D perhaps matches TRBD2 (5 bases). Trimming took 4 bases from V and 4 from J, leaving 10 bases between them. Germline assignment: CDR1 SGHRS and CDR2 YFSETQ. The CDR3 covers 13 residues. CDR3 bases: TGCGCCAGCAGCGTTAGCGTCGCAGATACGCAGTATTTT. It codes for CASSVSVADTQYF. Using reference TRBV5-1 and TRBJ2-3 for the parts outside the CDR3, the full variable domain is KAGVTQTPRYLIKTRGQQVTLSCSPISGHRSVSWYQQTPGQGLQFLFEYFSETQRNKGNFPGRFSGRQFSNSRSEMNVSTLELGDSALYLCASSVSVADTQYFGPGTRLTVL.

V is TRBV14 and J is TRBJ2-1, with 10 bases that match TRBD2. Trimming took 6 bases from V and 4 from J; bases not matched to a gene: 6. Germline loops: CDR1 SGHDN, CDR2 FVKESK. This CDR3 has 15 amino acids. The CDR3 sequence is CASSLAGGTYNEQFF. The CDR3 bases are TGTGCCAGCAGTTTAGCGGGAGGAACATACAATGAGCAGTTCTTC.

J is TRBJ1-1 and V is TRBV5-4; 10 positions match TRBD1. The CDR3 spans 17 residues. The V and J ends lost 6 bases and 4 bases, in that order; junction bases with no gene match: 15. Germline CDR1 SGHNT, CDR2 YYREEE (reference sequence). The CDR3, as DNA: TGTGCCAGCACCCCCCCAATCCCGGGACAGGGGATCACTGAAGCTTTCTTT. This encodes CASTPPIPGQGITEAFF.

The rearrangement links TRBV6-5 to TRBJ2-7; D call uncertain. CDR3 size: 15 residues. Germline loops: CDR1 MNHEY, CDR2 SVGAGI. V was cut by 6 bases and J by 0 bases, with 15 bases left in between. Written as DNA, the CDR3 is TGTGCCAGCAGCCTGCACAGCGAACTCTCCTACGAGCAGTACTTC. Translated, it gives CASSLHSELSYEQYF.